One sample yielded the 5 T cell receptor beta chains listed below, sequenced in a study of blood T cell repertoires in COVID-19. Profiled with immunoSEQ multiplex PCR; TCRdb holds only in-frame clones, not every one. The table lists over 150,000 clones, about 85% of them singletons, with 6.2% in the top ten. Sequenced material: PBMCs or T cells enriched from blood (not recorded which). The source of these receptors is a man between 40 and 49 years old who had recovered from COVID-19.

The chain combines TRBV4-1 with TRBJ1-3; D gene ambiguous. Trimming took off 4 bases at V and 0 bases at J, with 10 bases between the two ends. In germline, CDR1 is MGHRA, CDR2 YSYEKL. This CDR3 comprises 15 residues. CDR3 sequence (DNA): TGCGCCAGCAGCCCTGACACCGGCTCTGGAAACACCATATATTTT. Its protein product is CASSPDTGSGNTIYF.

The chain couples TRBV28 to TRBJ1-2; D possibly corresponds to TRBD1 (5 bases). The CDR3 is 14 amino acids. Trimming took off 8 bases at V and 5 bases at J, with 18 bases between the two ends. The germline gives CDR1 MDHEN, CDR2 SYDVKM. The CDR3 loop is CASGQGPDLYGYTF. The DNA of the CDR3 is TGTGCCAGCGGTCAGGGCCCCGACCTATATGGCTACACCTTC.

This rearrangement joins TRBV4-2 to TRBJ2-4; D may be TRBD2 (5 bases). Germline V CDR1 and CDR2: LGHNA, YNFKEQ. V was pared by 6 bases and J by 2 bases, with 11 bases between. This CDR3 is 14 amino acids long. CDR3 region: CASRSEGSKNIQYF. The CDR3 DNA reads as TGTGCCAGCAGGAGTGAGGGATCCAAAAACATTCAGTACTTC.

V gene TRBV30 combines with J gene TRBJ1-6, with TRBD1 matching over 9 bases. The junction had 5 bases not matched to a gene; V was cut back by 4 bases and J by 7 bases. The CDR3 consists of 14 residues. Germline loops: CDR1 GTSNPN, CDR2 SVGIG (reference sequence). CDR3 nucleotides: TGTGCCTGGAAAGGGACAGGGACGAATTCACCCCTCCACTTT. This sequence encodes CAWKGTGTNSPLHF.

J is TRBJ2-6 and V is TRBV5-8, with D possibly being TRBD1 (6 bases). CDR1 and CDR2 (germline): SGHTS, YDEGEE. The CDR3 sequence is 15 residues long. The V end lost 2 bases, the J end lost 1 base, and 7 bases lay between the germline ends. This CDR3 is CASSFDRSGANVLTF. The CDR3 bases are TGTGCCAGCAGCTTTGACAGGTCTGGGGCCAACGTCCTGACTTTC.